This T cell receptor (beta chain) was observed in a study of shared clonotypes between healthy human individuals. This CDR3 contains 14 residues. V gave up 5 bases and J gave up 3 bases, with 11 bases separating them. CDR1 SGHTA and CDR2 FQGNSA come from the germline V gene. Clones were sequenced by immunoSEQ multiplex PCR, and TCRdb holds only the in-frame ones, with some missing. The table includes about half a million clones, around 77% detected once. The material sequenced was PBMCs. This chain uses TRBV7-2 with TRBJ1-5; no reliable D call. The TCR originated in a woman aged 40 to 50 in good health. Some clones in this sample may be carry-over from other donors' samples. Written as DNA, the CDR3 is TGTGCCAGCAGCACCGACCCCTACAATCAGCCCCAGCATTTT. Amino acids: CASSTDPYNQPQHF. The entire variable domain, with the rest obtained from reference TRBV7-2 and TRBJ1-5, is as follows: GAGVSQSPSNKVTEKGKDVELRCDPISGHTALYWYRQSLGQGLEFLIYFQGNSAPDKSGLPSDRFSAERTGGSVSTLTIQRTQQEDSAVYLCASSTDPYNQPQHFGDGTRLSIL.